This T cell receptor (beta chain) was sequenced during a study of human T cells and chemical hapten exposure. The time point is: pre-sensitization, week 0. As to treatment: therapeutic diphenylcyclopropenone sensitization with weekly scalp DPC. This clonotype was counted between two and nine times. Per the study methods: From approximately 20,000 to 700,000 TCRs were found per sample, with a median of approximately 96,000. Via MiXCR, TCRdb re-called the RACE reads, giving one row per CDR3 protein. The V and J calls reflect TCRdb's pipeline rather than the authors' work. The data hold 150,000 to 200,000 distinct CDR3 sequences, with 30% observed a single time. The CDR3 is made up of 14 amino acids. Trimming took off 2 bases at V and 9 bases at J, with 14 bases between the two ends. Germline assignment: CDR1 MGHDK and CDR2 SYGVNS.

This specimen was whole blood, taken in connection with sensitization to the hapten diphenylcyclopropenone (DPC). This chain joins TRBV25-1 and TRBJ2-1; D not resolved. The receptor was isolated from a woman aged 25 to 45 with alopecia areata. Some clones in this sample may be carry-over from other donors' samples. DNA for the CDR3: TGTGCCAGCAGTGAAGTCCGCCCCGCGAGTGAGCAGTTCTTC. Its translation is CASSEVRPASEQFF. The variable domain in full, completed from reference TRBV25-1 and TRBJ2-1, reads EADIYQTPRYLVIGTGKKITLECSQTMGHDKMYWYQQDPGMELHLIHYSYGVNSTEKGDLSSESTVSRIRTEHFPLTLESARPSHTSQYLCASSEVRPASEQFFGPGTRLTVL.